These T cell receptor beta chains were read from a single sample in a study of vaccination and CD4 T cells after COVID-19. TCRdb reprocessed the PCR reads with MiXCR, giving one entry per CDR3 protein. The top ten hold approximately 12% of the sample, which has 20,000 to 25,000 distinct CDR3 sequences, 60% seen once. These receptors' antigens are unknown. The sequenced sample was CD4+ T cells from blood, cultured in vitro, obtained after SARS-CoV-2 vaccination. These receptors were taken from a human donor who received a COVID-19 vaccine. CDR3s include the opening cysteine and the closing phenylalanine or tryptophan. Each record gives: V gene, clone size, D gene, J gene, CDR3 protein, CDR3 DNA. D genes are given only for firm matches. Not every row has a clone size; where given, it reads once, few, many or a size class.

>TRBV7-2|once|-|TRBJ1-6
CASSRTGQGSSYNSPLHF
TGTGCCAGCAGCCGGACGGGGCAGGGATCCTCCTATAATTCACCCCTCCACTTT
>TRBV21-1|-|-|TRBJ2-7
CASSKDRKGNEGSGYEQYF
TGTGCCAGCAGCAAAGATCGTAAGGGGAACGAGGGTTCAGGCTACGAGCAGTACTTC
>TRBV12-3/TRBV12-4|-|TRBD1|TRBJ1-3
CASSFGTGIGNTIYF
TGTGCCAGCAGCTTCGGGACAGGGATCGGAAACACCATATATTTT
>TRBV20-1|-|-|TRBJ1-5
CSARSEGLSNQPQHF
TGCAGTGCTAGATCAGAGGGGCTGAGCAATCAGCCCCAGCATTTT
>TRBV19|-|-|TRBJ2-7
CAGFDGRWQYF
TGTGCCGGGTTTGACGGGCGGTGGCAGTACTTC
>TRBV2|-|TRBD2|TRBJ2-3
CAGNSGGAADTQYF
TGTGCCGGAAATAGCGGGGGGGCCGCAGATACGCAGTATTTT
>TRBV10-3|few|-|TRBJ1-2
CAISEFGDGYTF
TGTGCCATCAGTGAGTTCGGGGATGGCTACACCTTC
>TRBV18|-|TRBD1|TRBJ1-2
CASSPLRQGQGPLNYGYTF
TGTGCCAGCTCACCACTCCGCCAGGGACAGGGGCCTCTTAACTATGGCTACACCTTC
>TRBV6-1|few|TRBD1|TRBJ1-2
CASRRRQGFYGYTF
TGTGCCAGCAGGCGCAGACAGGGATTCTATGGCTACACCTTC
>TRBV30|-|TRBD2|TRBJ2-7
CAWSVRASSGVYEQYF
TGTGCCTGGAGTGTACGGGCGTCTAGCGGGGTATACGAGCAGTACTTC
>TRBV24-1|-|TRBD1|TRBJ1-3
CATSDSTGLGNTIYF
TGTGCCACCAGTGACTCGACAGGGCTCGGAAACACCATATATTTT
>TRBV20-1|few|-|TRBJ1-2
CSARFRGWGYTF
TGCAGTGCTAGATTCAGGGGTTGGGGCTACACCTTC
>TRBV6-1|-|-|TRBJ2-5
CASSTGGLETQYF
TGTGCCAGCAGCACCGGGGGTTTAGAGACCCAGTACTTC
>TRBV12-3/TRBV12-4|-|-|TRBJ1-1
CASSLAPGDSTEAFF
TGTGCCAGCAGTTTGGCCCCAGGGGACTCCACTGAAGCTTTCTTT
>TRBV27|-|-|TRBJ1-5
CASSLSPYSSNQPQHF
TGTGCCAGCAGTTTATCCCCCTACAGTAGCAATCAGCCCCAGCATTTT
>TRBV12-3/TRBV12-4|few|-|TRBJ2-7
CASSIQGFSYEQYF
TGTGCCAGCAGTATACAGGGATTCTCCTACGAGCAGTACTTC
>TRBV5-1|-|TRBD1|TRBJ1-6
CASSPAGTENSPLHF
TGCGCCAGCAGCCCGGCCGGGACAGAGAATTCACCCCTCCACTTT
>TRBV15|-|TRBD1|TRBJ1-2
CATSRDVGTDGYTF
TGTGCCACCAGCAGAGATGTGGGGACAGATGGCTACACCTTC
>TRBV20-1|-|TRBD1|TRBJ2-5
CSARTGVGETQYF
TGCAGTGCTAGGACAGGGGTTGGAGAGACCCAGTACTTC
>TRBV24-1|-|-|TRBJ1-2
CAPGERDTNYGYTF
TGTGCCCCGGGGGAAAGGGACACTAACTATGGCTACACCTTC